These 21 T cell receptor beta chains were all obtained from the same sample, sequenced in a study of blood T cell repertoires in COVID-19. Assay: immunoSEQ multiplex PCR; the TCRdb copy retains only in-frame clones and omits some. The top ten clones hold roughly 3.3% of a sample with 250,000 to 300,000 clones, around 89% of them seen once. The sequenced material came from peripheral blood. All receptors come from a woman in her thirties or forties with acute or convalescent COVID-19.

J is TRBJ1-5 and V is TRBV5-1, with D hard to call. The CDR3 length is 15 residues. The V and J ends lost 3 bases and 1 base respectively, with 11 bases between them. Germline V CDR1 and CDR2: SGHRS, YFSETQ. Written as DNA, the CDR3 is TGCGCCAGCAGCTGGTCGGGGAGCAGCAATCAGCCCCAGCATTTT. This sequence encodes CASSWSGSSNQPQHF.

The rearrangement joins TRBV7-2 to TRBJ1-6; D gene unclear. The germline gives CDR1 SGHTA, CDR2 FQGNSA. V lost 1 base to trimming and J lost 8 bases, with 6 bases between them. This CDR3 has 13 residues. CDR3 DNA: TGTGCCAGCAGCTTAGAAAGAGATTCACCCCTCCACTTT. Encoded protein: CASSLERDSPLHF.

The V and J genes are TRBV2 and TRBJ2-1, with 10 nucleotides matching TRBD2. Unmatched junction bases numbered 7, after V lost 7 bases and J lost 4 bases. CDR1 SNHLY and CDR2 FYNNEI come from the germline V gene. This CDR3 is 15 amino acids long. Here the CDR3 reads CASILSGGPYNEQFF. The CDR3 DNA follows: TGTGCCAGCATTCTTAGCGGGGGGCCTTACAATGAGCAGTTCTTC.

The chain has TRBV5-4 and TRBJ2-5, with TRBD2 matching over 8 bases. Losses at the gene ends were 3 bases for V and 2 bases for J; bases not matched to a gene: 6. The CDR3 loop spans 15 amino acids. The germline CDR1 and CDR2 sequences are SGHNT and YYREEE (reference sequence). The DNA of the CDR3 is TGTGCCAGCAGCTCTACGACTAGCGTTCAAGAGACCCAGTACTTC. It is translated as CASSSTTSVQETQYF.

This rearrangement joins TRBV3-1 (or the pseudogene TRBV3-2) to TRBJ1-5; 8 nucleotides agree with TRBD1. The germline CDR1 and CDR2 sequences are LGHDT and YNNKEL (reference sequence). The CDR3 has 17 residues. Trimming cost V 1 base and J 4 bases; bases outside gene matches: 9. The CDR3 DNA reads as TGTGCCAGCAGCCAAGGGGGCACGGACAGGGCAAATCAGCCCCAGCATTTT. This encodes CASSQGGTDRANQPQHF.

V usage is TRBV3-1 (or the pseudogene TRBV3-2) and J usage is TRBJ2-1; 9 nucleotides align to TRBD2. V lost 4 bases to trimming and J lost 14 bases; unmatched junction nucleotides: 9. Germline loops: CDR1 LGHDT, CDR2 YNNKEL (reference sequence). CDR3 size: 13 residues. The CDR3 reads CASSPTPAGGEFF. CDR3 in DNA: TGTGCCAGCAGCCCTACCCCCGCGGGGGGGGAGTTCTTC.

This chain joins TRBV18 and TRBJ1-2; D gene ambiguous. The germline V gene encodes CDR1 KGHSH and CDR2 LQKENI. Trimming pared 2 bases from V and 0 bases from J, leaving 7 bases between. This CDR3 region has 14 residues. The CDR3 spells CASSPGRANYGYTF. The DNA for the CDR3 is TGTGCCAGCTCACCAGGGAGGGCTAACTATGGCTACACCTTC.

This CDR3 is CASSRDRGQAQPQHF. DNA for the CDR3: TGTGCCAGCAGCAGGGACAGGGGGCAGGCTCAGCCCCAGCATTTT. The chain joins TRBV7-9 to TRBJ1-5; 12 bases map to TRBD1. Germline trimming cut 5 bases from V and 6 bases from J; bases unmatched to any gene: 5. Germline V gene sequence: CDR1 SEHNR, CDR2 FQNEAQ (reference sequence). The CDR3 length is 15 residues.

The chain combines TRBV27 with TRBJ2-1, with 16 positions matching TRBD2. The CDR3 runs to 14 residues. V shed 6 bases and J 8 bases; nucleotides not matched to a gene: 1. Per the germline V gene, CDR1 is MNHEY and CDR2 is SMNVEV (reference sequence). The CDR3 reads CASRGTSGGDEQFF. The DNA of the CDR3 is TGTGCCAGCAGAGGGACTAGCGGGGGGGATGAGCAGTTCTTC.

The chain is built from TRBV19 and TRBJ1-4; TRBD1 aligns across 7 bases. Germline V gene sequence: CDR1 LNHDA, CDR2 SQIVND (reference sequence). Trimming took 5 bases from V and 7 from J; bases not matched to a gene: 10. This CDR3 has 15 residues. CDR3 residues: CASSEFRQGGEKLFF. CDR3 in DNA: TGTGCCAGTAGTGAGTTCCGACAGGGTGGTGAAAAACTGTTTTTT.

This chain joins TRBV28 and TRBJ1-2, with 9 bases fitting TRBD1. The CDR3 totals 14 residues. Germline CDR1 reads MDHEN; CDR2 reads SYDVKM. V trimming: 8 bases; J trimming: 4 bases; junction bases outside the gene matches: 8. CDR3 sequence (DNA): TGTGCCAGCGGTTCTGGGACAGGGCTCTATGGCTACACCTTC. The encoded protein is CASGSGTGLYGYTF.

V gene TRBV6-5 combines with J gene TRBJ1-1; maybe TRBD1 (5 bases). The V end lost 2 bases, the J end lost 3 bases, and 10 bases lay between the germline ends. The germline CDR1 and CDR2 sequences are MNHEY and SVGAGI. CDR3 length: 14 residues. The CDR3 DNA reads as TGTGCCAGCAGTTACAATGGAGGGGACACTGAAGCTTTCTTT. Translated, it gives CASSYNGGDTEAFF.

In DNA, the CDR3 is TGTGCCAGCAGCCCACGCACTAGCGGGGGGACCTACACCGGGGAGCTGTTTTTT. Its translation: CASSPRTSGGTYTGELFF. The gene calls are TRBV4-2 and TRBJ2-2; 12 positions match TRBD2. J gave up 3 bases and V 4 bases, and 9 bases lay outside the gene matches. This CDR3 region has 18 residues. Germline loops: CDR1 LGHNA, CDR2 YNFKEQ.

The chain recombines TRBV11-2 with TRBJ1-2, with D maybe TRBD1 (5 bases). Per the germline V gene, CDR1 is SGHAT and CDR2 is FQNNGV. The germline V and J ends were trimmed by 5 bases and 8 bases, with 15 bases remaining between them. This CDR3 has 13 amino acids. For the CDR3, the DNA is TGTGCCAGCAGCGGGGGGGGAGCTCTGGGCTACACCTTC. Its protein is CASSGGGALGYTF.

The V and J genes are TRBV5-1 and TRBJ1-1; TRBD1 matches 9 bases. Trimming cost V 4 bases and J 0 bases; bases outside gene matches: 4. Germline CDR1 reads SGHRS; CDR2 reads YFSETQ. CDR3 length: 15 residues. The CDR3: CASSPGQGMNTEAFF. The CDR3, as DNA: TGCGCCAGCAGCCCCGGACAGGGGATGAACACTGAAGCTTTCTTT.

This chain links TRBV6-5 with TRBJ1-1; no clear D gene. CDR1 MNHEY and CDR2 SVGAGI come from the germline V gene. The CDR3 has 13 amino acids. V was trimmed by 8 bases and J by 0 bases, leaving 10 bases between them. CDR3 region: CASLIQMNTEAFF. The CDR3 DNA reads TGTGCCAGCCTGATACAGATGAACACTGAAGCTTTCTTT.

V usage is TRBV7-6 and J usage is TRBJ2-2; 12 bases map to TRBD2. Germline V gene data show CDR1 as SGHVS and CDR2 as FNYEAQ. The CDR3 loop spans 17 amino acids. The junction had 2 bases not matched to a gene; V was cut back by 3 bases and J by 0 bases. CDR3 in amino acids: CASSLTSGGANTGELFF. The CDR3 DNA follows: TGTGCCAGCAGCTTGACTAGCGGGGGCGCGAACACCGGGGAGCTGTTTTTT.

This chain connects TRBV7-9 to TRBJ1-1, with 8 bases that match TRBD1. The CDR3 runs to 13 residues. Unmatched junction bases numbered 3, after V lost 1 base and J lost 8 bases. CDR1 SEHNR and CDR2 FQNEAQ come from the germline V gene (reference sequence). For the CDR3, the DNA is TGTGCCAGCAGCTTAGGCAGGGACAGGGAAGCTTTCTTT. This sequence encodes CASSLGRDREAFF.

The chain is built from TRBV6-6 and TRBJ1-6, with TRBD1 matching over 9 bases. The V gene end was trimmed by 7 bases and the J gene end by 7 bases; junction bases not matched to a gene: 11. Germline-derived CDR1 and CDR2 are MNHNY and SVGAGI (reference sequence). There are 16 residues in the CDR3. CDR3 coding DNA: TGTGCCAGCACCACCACTGGGACAGGGAGGAATTCACCCCTCCACTTT. It specifies CASTTTGTGRNSPLHF.

The chain joins TRBV18 to TRBJ1-2; TRBD1 matches 9 bases. The V gene end was trimmed by 3 bases and the J gene end by 8 bases; junction bases not matched to a gene: 13. This CDR3 is built from 16 residues. CDR1 and CDR2 from the germline V gene are KGHSH and LQKENI. The CDR3 protein is CASSPNRDRGKAGYTF. In DNA, the CDR3 is TGTGCCAGCTCACCTAACCGAGACAGGGGGAAAGCCGGCTACACCTTC.

The chain couples TRBV27 to TRBJ1-1; tentative D call: TRBD1 (6 bases). V lost 2 bases, J lost 4 bases, and 11 bases lay in between. Germline CDR1 reads MNHEY; CDR2 reads SMNVEV (reference sequence). This CDR3 has 14 amino acids. Written as DNA, the CDR3 is TGTGCCAGCAGTTTAGTGACAGGCGGCACTGAAGCTTTCTTT. Its protein is CASSLVTGGTEAFF.